Sequencing of this TCR beta chain was carried out in a study of blood T cell repertoires in COVID-19. Across the whole study: Sources were T cells, B-cell-depleted T cells, or PBMCs; the material itself was cDNA or gDNA.

Individuals aged 18 to 89 years were recruited from 24 US areas. This clone was counted only a few times. The CDR3 is 15 residues long. Per germline, CDR1 MGHRA and CDR2 YSYEKL. The trim removed 6 bases at V and 0 bases at J, leaving 8 bases unmatched. How the authors handled the data: Amplification of reference gene primers provided the estimated nucleated cell counts. Using immunoSEQ multiplex PCR, the repertoire was profiled, and TCRdb retains in-frame clones only, with some absent. That table is the source of V, J and clone size, and D and trimming were worked out from the DNA. Of 150,000 or so clones in the sample, roughly 82% were seen once.

The sequencing sample was made of PBMCs or T cells enriched from blood (not recorded which). The chain carries TRBV4-1 and TRBJ2-7; TRBD1 aligns across 7 bases. This sequence originates from a man in his forties or fifties who had recovered from COVID-19. Here the CDR3 reads CASRQPGTASYEQYF. CDR3 nucleotides: TGCGCCAGCAGACAACCCGGGACAGCCTCCTACGAGCAGTACTTC.